Listed here are 9 T cell receptor beta chains from one sample, sequenced in a study of blood T cell repertoires in COVID-19 (dated by TCRdb to about 2020). Libraries came from the immunoSEQ multiplex PCR assay. This immuneACCESS table, as held by TCRdb, lists in-frame sequences with V and J called but not all clones. Of the missing ones, under half trace to an unresolved V gene in checked studies; the others have no known cause. The sample table contains about 260,000 clones; only one count was recorded for over 80% of them. Jointly, the top ten make up approximately 1.5% of the sample. The sample comprised peripheral blood. The receptors originated from a woman in her 40s who had recovered from COVID-19.

The chain links TRBV15 to TRBJ2-4; 8 bases are shared with TRBD2. This CDR3 is 17 amino acids long. Losses at the gene ends were 3 bases for V and 7 bases for J; bases not matched to a gene: 14. Germline CDR1 reads LNHNV; CDR2 reads YYDKDF (reference sequence). The CDR3 DNA sequence: TGTGCCACCAGCAGCCCTCCCGCCGGGGGGGCGAACAACATTCAGTACTTC. Protein: CATSSPPAGGANNIQYF.

The chain links TRBV2 to TRBJ1-5, with TRBD1 identical over 8 bases. Germline V lookup: CDR1 SNHLY, CDR2 FYNNEI. V trimming: 5 bases; J trimming: 4 bases; junction bases outside the gene matches: 7. The CDR3 runs to 15 residues. CDR3 region: CASSFVDRDNQPQHF. Written as DNA, the CDR3 is TGTGCCAGCAGTTTTGTGGACAGGGATAATCAGCCCCAGCATTTT.

The chain recombines TRBV7-9 with TRBJ1-1, with D possibly TRBD1 on 5 matching bases. The CDR3 is 12 residues long. V was clipped by 1 base and J by 10 bases, with 10 bases between them. Germline V CDR1 and CDR2: SEHNR, FQNEAQ (reference sequence). CDR3 sequence reads: CASSLDRGVAFF. CDR3 nucleotides: TGTGCCAGCAGCTTAGATCGGGGGGTAGCTTTCTTT.

This chain connects TRBV3-1 (or the pseudogene TRBV3-2) to TRBJ1-6; D may be TRBD1 (5 bases). CDR1 and CDR2 from the germline V gene are LGHDT and YNNKEL (reference sequence). Trimming stripped 3 bases from V and 10 bases from J, with 7 bases between. This CDR3 comprises 12 residues. The CDR3 region has the DNA TGTGCCAGCAGCCAGGGGCTCTCACCCCTCCACTTT. It codes for CASSQGLSPLHF.

The chain couples TRBV6-6 to TRBJ1-4, with TRBD1 as a possible D gene (6 bases). Germline assignment: CDR1 MNHNY and CDR2 SVGAGI (reference sequence). This CDR3 comprises 16 residues. Deletions cut 2 bases from V and 3 bases from J, with 13 bases between. CDR3 DNA: TGTGCCAGCAGTTACGGGGGGGCTGCCCCTAATGAAAAACTGTTTTTT. Translating gives CASSYGGAAPNEKLFF.

V usage is TRBV9 and J usage is TRBJ1-1, with TRBD1 identical over 7 bases. Looked up from germline, CDR1 is SGDLS and CDR2 is YYNGEE. The CDR3 loop spans 14 amino acids. The V gene end was trimmed by 4 bases and the J gene end by 4 bases; junction bases not matched to a gene: 7. Here the CDR3 reads CASSPLHRGTEAFF. The DNA for the CDR3 is TGTGCCAGCAGCCCCCTACACAGGGGCACTGAAGCTTTCTTT.

The chain has TRBV12-5 and TRBJ1-2; 9 nucleotides agree with TRBD1. The CDR3 runs to 20 residues. J was trimmed by 3 bases and V by 4 bases; bases with no gene match: 21. CDR1 is LGHNT and CDR2 is FRNRAP in the germline V gene. The CDR3 sequence is CASGSGTGSLRVELYYGYTF. DNA for the CDR3: TGTGCTAGTGGTTCCGGGACAGGGAGTTTGCGTGTCGAGCTTTACTATGGCTACACCTTC.

The rearrangement joins TRBV7-9 to TRBJ2-5, with a tentative D call TRBD2 (5 bases). From germline, CDR1 is SEHNR and CDR2 FQNEAQ (reference sequence). The CDR3 sequence is 16 residues long. The V gene lost 4 bases and the J gene lost 4 bases, with 19 bases spanning the gap. This chain's CDR3 is CASSSRGAAAGETQYF. In DNA, the CDR3 is TGTGCCAGCAGCTCCCGGGGAGCCGCCGCGGGAGAGACCCAGTACTTC.

This chain links TRBV9 with TRBJ2-1; D not resolved. The V end was cut by 3 bases, the J end by 9 bases, with 10 bases between. Germline V gene data show CDR1 as SGDLS and CDR2 as YYNGEE. The CDR3 runs to 12 residues. The CDR3 sequence is CASSATFGEQFF. The DNA of the CDR3 is TGTGCCAGCAGCGCTACGTTCGGTGAGCAGTTCTTC.